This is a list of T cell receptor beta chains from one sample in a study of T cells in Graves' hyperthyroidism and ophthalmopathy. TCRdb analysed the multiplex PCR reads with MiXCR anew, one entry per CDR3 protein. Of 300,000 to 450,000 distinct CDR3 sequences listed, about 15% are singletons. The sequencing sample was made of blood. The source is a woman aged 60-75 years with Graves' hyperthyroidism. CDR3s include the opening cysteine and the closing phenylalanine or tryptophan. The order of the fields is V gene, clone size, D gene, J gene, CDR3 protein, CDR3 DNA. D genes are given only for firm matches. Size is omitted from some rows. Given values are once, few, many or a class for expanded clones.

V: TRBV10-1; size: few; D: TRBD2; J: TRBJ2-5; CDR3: CASSGGKVSGKETQYF; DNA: TGCGCCAGCAGTGGGGGTAAAGTCAGCGGGAAAGAGACCCAGTACTTC
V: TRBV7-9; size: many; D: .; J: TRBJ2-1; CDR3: CASSSGLDGYNEQFF; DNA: TGTGCCAGCAGCTCGGGACTGGACGGGTACAATGAGCAGTTCTTC
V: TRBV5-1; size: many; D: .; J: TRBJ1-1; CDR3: CASSFDSGTEAFF; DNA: TGCGCCAGCAGCTTCGACTCGGGGACTGAAGCTTTCTTT
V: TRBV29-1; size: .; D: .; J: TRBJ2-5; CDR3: CSVADSAQRRETQYF; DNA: TGCAGCGTCGCTGACAGTGCACAAAGAAGAGAGACCCAGTACTTC
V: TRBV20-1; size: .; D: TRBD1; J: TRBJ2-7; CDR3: CSARTRDRAYEQYF; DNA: TGCAGTGCTAGAACCCGGGACAGGGCCTACGAGCAGTACTTC
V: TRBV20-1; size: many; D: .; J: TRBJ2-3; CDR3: CSARPAKTSVEGTQYF; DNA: TGCAGTGCCAGACCAGCCAAGACTTCCGTTGAGGGTACGCAGTATTTT
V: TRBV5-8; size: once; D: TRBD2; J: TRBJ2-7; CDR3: CASSLLPREGYEQYF; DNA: TGTGCCAGCAGCTTGTTACCGCGGGAGGGCTACGAGCAGTACTTC
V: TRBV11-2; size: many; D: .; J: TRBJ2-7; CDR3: CASSYSGVTYEQYF; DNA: TGTGCCAGCAGCTACTCAGGGGTCACCTACGAGCAGTACTTC
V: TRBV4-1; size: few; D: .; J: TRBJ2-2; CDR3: CASGLGGAAGELFF; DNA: TGCGCCAGCGGTCTCGGGGGAGCGGCCGGGGAGCTGTTTTTT
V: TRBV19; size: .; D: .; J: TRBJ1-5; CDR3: CASSIAQGHQPQHF; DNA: TGTGCCAGTAGTATAGCTCAAGGGCATCAGCCCCAGCATTTT
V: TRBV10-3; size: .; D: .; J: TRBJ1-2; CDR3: CATHPHSESYGYTF; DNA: TGTGCCACCCACCCACACTCGGAAAGCTATGGCTACACCTTC
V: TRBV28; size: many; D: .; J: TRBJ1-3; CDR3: CASSDGQLNTIYF; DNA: TGTGCCAGCAGTGACGGACAGTTAAACACCATATATTTT
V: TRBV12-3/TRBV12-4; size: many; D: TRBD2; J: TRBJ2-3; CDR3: CASHQGSGGGTDTQYF; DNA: TGTGCCAGCCACCAAGGCAGCGGGGGTGGCACAGATACGCAGTATTTT
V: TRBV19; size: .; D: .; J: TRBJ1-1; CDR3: CASRSLMRGLNTEAFF; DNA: TGTGCCAGTAGATCACTTATGCGGGGGCTCAACACTGAAGCTTTCTTT
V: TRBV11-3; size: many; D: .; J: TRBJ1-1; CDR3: CASTGTGLEAFF; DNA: TGTGCCAGCACCGGAACCGGGCTTGAAGCTTTCTTT
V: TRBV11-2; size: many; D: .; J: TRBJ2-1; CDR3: CASSPWDLRDNEQFF; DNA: TGTGCCAGCAGCCCTTGGGACTTGAGGGACAATGAGCAGTTCTTC
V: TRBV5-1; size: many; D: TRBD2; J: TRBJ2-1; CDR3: CASEEGGSYNEQFF; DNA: TGCGCCAGCGAGGAGGGAGGGTCCTACAATGAGCAGTTCTTC
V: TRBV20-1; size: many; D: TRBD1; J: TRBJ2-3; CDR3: CSASLPGQGGSDTQYF; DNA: TGCAGTGCCTCCCTACCGGGACAGGGAGGATCAGATACGCAGTATTTT
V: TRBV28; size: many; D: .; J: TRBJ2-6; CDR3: CASSFGTSGANVLTF; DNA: TGTGCCAGCAGTTTCGGGACAAGTGGGGCCAACGTCCTGACTTTC
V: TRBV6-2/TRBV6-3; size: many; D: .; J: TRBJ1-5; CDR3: CASSPIANLNQPQHF; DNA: TGTGCCAGCAGCCCGATCGCGAATCTCAATCAGCCCCAGCATTTT
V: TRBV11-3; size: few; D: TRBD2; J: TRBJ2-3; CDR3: CASSLALGLAGWTDTQYF; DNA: TGTGCCAGCAGCTTAGCATTGGGACTAGCGGGATGGACAGATACGCAGTATTTT
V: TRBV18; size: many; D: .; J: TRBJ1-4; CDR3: CASSPRVATNEKLFF; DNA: TGTGCCAGCTCACCGAGGGTCGCAACTAATGAAAAACTGTTTTTT
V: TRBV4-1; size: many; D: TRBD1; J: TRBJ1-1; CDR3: CASSLRGTGNTEAFF; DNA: TGCGCCAGCAGCCTTCGCGGGACAGGGAACACTGAAGCTTTCTTT
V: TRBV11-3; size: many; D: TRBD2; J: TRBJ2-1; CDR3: CASSLDPSGYNEQFF; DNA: TGTGCCAGCAGCTTAGATCCTAGCGGATACAATGAGCAGTTCTTC
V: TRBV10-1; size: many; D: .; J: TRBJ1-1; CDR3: CASRLSRNTEAFF; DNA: TGCGCCAGCCGACTTTCCCGAAACACTGAAGCTTTCTTT
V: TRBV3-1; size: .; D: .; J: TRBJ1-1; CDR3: CASSQGWAYTEAFF; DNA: TGTGCCAGCAGCCAAGGTTGGGCGTACACTGAAGCTTTCTTT
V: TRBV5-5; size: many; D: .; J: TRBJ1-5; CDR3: CASSLDGGNNQPQHF; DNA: TGTGCCAGCAGCTTGGACGGGGGAAATAATCAGCCCCAGCATTTT
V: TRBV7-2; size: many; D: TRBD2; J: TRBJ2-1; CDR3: CASRGGLAYNEQFF; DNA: TGTGCCAGCAGGGGGGGACTAGCGTACAATGAGCAGTTCTTC
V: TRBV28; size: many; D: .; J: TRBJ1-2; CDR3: CASSLYGTSNYGYTF; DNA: TGTGCCAGCAGTTTATACGGAACGTCGAACTATGGCTACACCTTC
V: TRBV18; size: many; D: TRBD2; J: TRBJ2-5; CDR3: CASSPPGGRSETQYF; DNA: TGTGCCAGCTCACCACCCGGCGGGAGGTCAGAGACCCAGTACTTC
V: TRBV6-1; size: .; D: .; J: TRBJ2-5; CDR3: CASNTGNIQETQYF; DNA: TGTGCCAGTAATACAGGCAACATTCAAGAGACCCAGTACTTC
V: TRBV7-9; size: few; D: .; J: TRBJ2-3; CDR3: CASSLNYRGYTDTQYF; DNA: TGTGCCAGCAGCTTAAACTACCGCGGATACACAGATACGCAGTATTTT
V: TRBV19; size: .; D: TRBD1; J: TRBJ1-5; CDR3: CASSIGGTGAYSNQPQHF; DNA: TGTGCCAGTAGTATAGGTGGGACAGGGGCTTATAGCAATCAGCCCCAGCATTTT
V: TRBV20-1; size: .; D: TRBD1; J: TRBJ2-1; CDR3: CSARGQGKSYNEQFF; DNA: TGCAGTGCTAGAGGACAGGGGAAATCCTACAATGAGCAGTTCTTC
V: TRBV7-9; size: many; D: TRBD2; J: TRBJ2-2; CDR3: CASSHSGRRTGELFF; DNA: TGTGCCAGCAGCCATAGCGGGAGACGGACCGGGGAGCTGTTTTTT
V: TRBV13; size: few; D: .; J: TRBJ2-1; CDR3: CASSLEASEDYNEQFF; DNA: TGTGCCAGCAGCTTAGAGGCTAGCGAGGACTACAATGAGCAGTTCTTC